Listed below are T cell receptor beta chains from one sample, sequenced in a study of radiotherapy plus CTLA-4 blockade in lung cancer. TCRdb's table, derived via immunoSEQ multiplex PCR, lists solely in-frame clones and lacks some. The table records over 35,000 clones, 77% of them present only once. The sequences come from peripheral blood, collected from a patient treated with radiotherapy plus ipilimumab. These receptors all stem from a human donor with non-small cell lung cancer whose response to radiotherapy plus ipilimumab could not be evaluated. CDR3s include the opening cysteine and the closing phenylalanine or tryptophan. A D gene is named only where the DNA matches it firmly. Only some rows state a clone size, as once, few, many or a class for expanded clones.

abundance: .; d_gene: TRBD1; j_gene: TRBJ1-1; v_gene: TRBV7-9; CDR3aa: CASSSDRGRITEAFF; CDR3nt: TGTGCCAGCAGCAGCGACAGGGGGCGAATTACTGAAGCTTTCTTT
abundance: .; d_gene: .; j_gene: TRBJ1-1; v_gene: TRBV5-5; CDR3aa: CASSFEQAVNTEAFF; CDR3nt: TGTGCCAGCAGCTTCGAACAGGCGGTGAACACTGAAGCTTTCTTT
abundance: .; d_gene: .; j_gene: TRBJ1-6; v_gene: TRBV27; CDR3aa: CASSQQGFVSPLHF; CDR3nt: TGTGCCAGCAGTCAACAGGGTTTCGTTTCACCCCTCCACTTT
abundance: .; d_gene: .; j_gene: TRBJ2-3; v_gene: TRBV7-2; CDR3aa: CASSLNPGGSTDTQYF; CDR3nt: TGTGCCAGCAGCTTAAACCCGGGTGGGAGCACAGATACGCAGTATTTT
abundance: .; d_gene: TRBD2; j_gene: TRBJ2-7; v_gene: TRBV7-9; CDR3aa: CASSLGLAGYEQYF; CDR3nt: TGTGCCAGCAGCTTAGGACTAGCGGGCTACGAGCAGTACTTC
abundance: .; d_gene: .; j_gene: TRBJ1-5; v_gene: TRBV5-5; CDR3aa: CASSLGRDNQPQHF; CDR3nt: TGTGCCAGCAGCTTGGGCAGGGACAATCAGCCCCAGCATTTT
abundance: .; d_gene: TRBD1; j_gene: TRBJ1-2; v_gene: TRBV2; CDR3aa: CASSRGTGGYYGYTF; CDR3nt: TGTGCCAGCAGTAGAGGGACAGGGGGTTACTATGGCTACACCTTC
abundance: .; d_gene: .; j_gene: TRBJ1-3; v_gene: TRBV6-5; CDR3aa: CASSNGGNTIYF; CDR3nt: TGTGCCAGCAGCAACGGGGGAAACACCATATATTTT
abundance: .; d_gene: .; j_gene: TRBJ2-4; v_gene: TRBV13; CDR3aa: CASSFGAANIQYF; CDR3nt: TGTGCCAGCAGCTTTGGAGCGGCAAACATTCAGTACTTC
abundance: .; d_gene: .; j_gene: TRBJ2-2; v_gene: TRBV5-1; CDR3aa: CASSRDGNTGELFF; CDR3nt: TGCGCCAGCAGCCGGGATGGGAACACCGGGGAGCTGTTTTTT
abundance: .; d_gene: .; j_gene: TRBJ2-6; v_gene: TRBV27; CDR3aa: CASRRRGTGANVLTF; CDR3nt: TGTGCCAGCAGGCGTAGGGGAACTGGGGCCAACGTCCTGACTTTC
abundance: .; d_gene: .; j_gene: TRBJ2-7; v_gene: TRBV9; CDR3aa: CASSAEIHHYEQYF; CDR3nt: TGTGCCAGCAGCGCCGAGATCCATCACTACGAGCAGTACTTC
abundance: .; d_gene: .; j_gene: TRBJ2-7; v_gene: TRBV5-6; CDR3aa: CASSLGYSPGPMDEQYF; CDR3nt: TGTGCCAGCAGCTTGGGCTACTCGCCAGGGCCTATGGACGAGCAGTACTTC
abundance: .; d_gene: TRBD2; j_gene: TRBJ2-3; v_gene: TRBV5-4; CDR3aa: CASSLGASGGTDTQYF; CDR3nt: TGTGCCAGCAGCTTGGGAGCTAGCGGGGGCACAGATACGCAGTATTTT
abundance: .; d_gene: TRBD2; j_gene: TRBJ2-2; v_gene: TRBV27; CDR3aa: CASSLSAGAGMSGAGELFF; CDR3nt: TGTGCCAGCAGTTTAAGCGCTGGGGCAGGGATGAGCGGGGCCGGGGAGCTGTTTTTT
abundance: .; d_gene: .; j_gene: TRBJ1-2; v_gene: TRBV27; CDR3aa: CASSSLGRVRGYTF; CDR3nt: TGTGCCAGCAGTTCCCTGGGCAGGGTTCGGGGCTACACCTTC
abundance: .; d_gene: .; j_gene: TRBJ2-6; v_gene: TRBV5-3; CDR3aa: CARRTHGEDNVLTF; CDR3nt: TGTGCCAGAAGGACCCACGGGGAGGACAACGTCCTGACTTTC
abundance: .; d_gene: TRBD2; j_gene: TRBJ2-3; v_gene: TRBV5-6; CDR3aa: CASSLERGGGARTDTQYF; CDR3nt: TGTGCCAGCAGCTTGGAGCGCGGGGGGGGAGCTAGGACAGATACGCAGTATTTT
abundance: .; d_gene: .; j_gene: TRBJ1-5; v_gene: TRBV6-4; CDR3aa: CASSDPQTGKDQPQHF; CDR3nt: TGTGCCAGCAGTGACCCTCAAACAGGGAAGGATCAGCCCCAGCATTTT
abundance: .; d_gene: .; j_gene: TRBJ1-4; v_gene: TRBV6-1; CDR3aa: CASRSGGEKLFF; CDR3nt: TGTGCCAGCCGATCGGGGGGGGAAAAACTGTTTTTT
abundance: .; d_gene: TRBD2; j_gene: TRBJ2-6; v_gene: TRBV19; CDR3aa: CASSMGGRAGANVLTF; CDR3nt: TGTGCCAGTAGTATGGGCGGGAGGGCTGGGGCCAACGTCCTGACTTTC
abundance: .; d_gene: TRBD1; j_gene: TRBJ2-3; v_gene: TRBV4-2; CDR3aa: CASSRDSPRGTDTQYF; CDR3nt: TGTGCCAGCAGCCGGGACAGCCCGAGGGGCACAGATACGCAGTATTTT
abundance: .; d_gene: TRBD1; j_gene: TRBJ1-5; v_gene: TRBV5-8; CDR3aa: CASSTRGLSNQPQHF; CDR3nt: TGTGCCAGCAGCACCAGGGGGCTGAGCAATCAGCCCCAGCATTTT
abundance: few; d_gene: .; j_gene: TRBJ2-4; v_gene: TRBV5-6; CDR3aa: CASSLGSVALAKNIQYF; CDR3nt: TGTGCCAGCAGCTTGGGGAGTGTGGCACTAGCCAAAAACATTCAGTACTTC
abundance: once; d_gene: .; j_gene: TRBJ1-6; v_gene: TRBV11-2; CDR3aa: CASSLGGQTLHF; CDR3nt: TGTGCCAGCAGCTTAGGAGGCCAAACCCTCCACTTT
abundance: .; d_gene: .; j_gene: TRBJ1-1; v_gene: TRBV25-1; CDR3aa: CASSGPPRDTEAFF; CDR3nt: TGTGCCAGCAGTGGACCCCCCCGGGACACTGAAGCTTTCTTT
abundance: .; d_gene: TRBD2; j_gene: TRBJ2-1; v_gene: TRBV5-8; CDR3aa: CASSFGGSYNEQFF; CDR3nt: TGTGCCAGCAGCTTTGGCGGGAGTTACAATGAGCAGTTCTTC
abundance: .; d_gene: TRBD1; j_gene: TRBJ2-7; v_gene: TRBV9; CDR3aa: CASSVTGGTGGDEQYF; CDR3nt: TGTGCCAGCAGCGTAACCGGAGGGACAGGGGGCGACGAGCAGTACTTC
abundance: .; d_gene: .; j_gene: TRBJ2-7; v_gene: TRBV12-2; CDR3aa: CASRPRGGDEQYF; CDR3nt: TGTGCAAGTCGCCCCCGCGGTGGAGACGAGCAGTACTTC
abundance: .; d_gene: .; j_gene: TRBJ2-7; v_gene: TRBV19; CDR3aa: CASSRGDSDMEQYF; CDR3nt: TGTGCCAGTAGTAGGGGGGACAGTGACATGGAGCAGTACTTC
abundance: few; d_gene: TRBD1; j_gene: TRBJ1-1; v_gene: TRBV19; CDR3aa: CASSILSTGLGTEAFF; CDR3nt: TGTGCCAGTAGTATACTTTCGACAGGGCTGGGCACTGAAGCTTTCTTT
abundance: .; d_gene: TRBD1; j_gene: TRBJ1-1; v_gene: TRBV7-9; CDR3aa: CASSQQGGTEAFF; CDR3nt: TGTGCCAGCAGCCAGCAGGGGGGCACTGAAGCTTTCTTT